The clone carrying this TCR beta chain was detected many times. This sample is drawn from a study of CD8+CD57+ T cells in acquired aplastic anemia. Profiles of TCR beta VDJ and CDR3 were generated from a genomic DNA template. MiXCR, run by TCRdb on the reads, gives a single entry per CDR3 protein. In the table there are roughly 160,000 distinct CDR3 sequences, 65% to 75% of which are singletons. Trimming stripped 7 bases from V and 6 bases from J, with 9 bases between. The CDR3 has 12 residues. Germline assignment: CDR1 SGHVS and CDR2 FQNEAQ. In patients chosen for sequencing, flow cytometry had shown CD8+CD57+ cell expansion.

This sequence was found in a human donor with aplastic anemia. The V and J genes are TRBV7-8 and TRBJ2-2; D unresolved. Sequencing was performed on sorted CD4+, CD8+, or CD8+CD57+ T cells (not recorded which) from PBMCs. The CDR3 region has the DNA TGTGCCAGCACCTCGAGGCCCGGGGAGCTGTTTTTT. Protein: CASTSRPGELFF.